Presented here are 15 T cell receptor beta chains from one specimen sequenced in a study of CD8+ T cells in alopecia areata (dated by TCRdb to the late 2010s). Per the publication, the treatment or condition label means: oral pan-JAK inhibitor, 5-10 mg twice daily. The method was the immunoSEQ multiplex PCR assay. For TCR sequencing, RNA was extracted from every sample and reverse transcribed into cDNA to serve as template. Held by TCRdb, this immuneACCESS table contains in-frame sequences only and omits some clones. Under half of the omission traces to an unresolved V gene where checked; the cause of the rest is unknown. Counted in this sample were roughly 200,000 clones; over 40% of them appeared once. The top ten hold around 3% of the sample. Sequenced material: CD4+ T cells sorted from blood, taken at approximately week 37, from a patient treated with tofacitinib. The receptor source for this set is a human donor with alopecia areata.

This clone has more than one count but fewer than ten. The chain links TRBV6-1 to TRBJ2-5; possible D gene TRBD2, 6 bases. Trimming cost V 5 bases and J 5 bases, with 12 bases left between them. Germline assignment: CDR1 MNHNS and CDR2 SASEGT. The CDR3 consists of 13 residues. The CDR3 here is CASSLGGSETQYF. DNA of the CDR3: TGTGCCAGCAGTTTGGGGGGTTCCGAGACCCAGTACTTC.

The chain employs TRBV2 and TRBJ2-3; perhaps TRBD2 as D (5 bases). CDR3 length: 12 residues. Trimming removed 6 bases at V and 1 base at J, with 5 bases between. Germline-derived CDR1 and CDR2 are SNHLY and FYNNEI. Written as DNA, the CDR3 is TGTGCCAGCAGGGAGGGCACAGATACGCAGTATTTT. This encodes CASREGTDTQYF.

This sequence joins TRBV29-1 and TRBJ1-4, with 10 bases aligning to TRBD1. V shed 4 bases, J shed 8 bases, and the junction held 16 bases outside the gene matches. Looked up from germline, CDR1 is SQVTM and CDR2 is ANQGSEA. This CDR3 has 17 residues. The CDR3 here is CSVGERTGGLVGEKLFF. CDR3 nucleotide sequence: TGCAGCGTTGGGGAAAGGACAGGGGGGCTCGTAGGAGAAAAACTGTTTTTT.

This clone has only a few counts. The chain employs TRBV29-1 and TRBJ1-1, with D perhaps matching TRBD1 (6 bases). The V end was cut by 7 bases, the J end by 0 bases, with 21 bases between. Germline CDR1 SQVTM, CDR2 ANQGSEA. The CDR3 runs 16 residues. The CDR3 coding sequence is TGCAGCGCCCCCGCAGGAACAGGGTGGATGAACACTGAAGCTTTCTTT. Its translation is CSAPAGTGWMNTEAFF.

The rearrangement links TRBV30 to TRBJ2-4; D is perhaps TRBD1 (6 bases). Trimming removed 5 bases from V and 6 bases from J, with 14 bases in between. Germline loops: CDR1 GTSNPN, CDR2 SVGIG (reference sequence). The CDR3 extends over 13 amino acids. CDR3 protein: CAWEKTGLNIQYF. CDR3 sequence (DNA): TGTGCCTGGGAAAAGACAGGATTAAACATTCAGTACTTC.

This clone was counted many times. The rearrangement uses TRBV2 and TRBJ2-2, with D uncertain. This CDR3 comprises 13 residues. V lost 10 bases, J lost 6 bases, and 15 bases lay in between. From germline, CDR1 is SNHLY and CDR2 FYNNEI. Written as DNA, the CDR3 is TGTGCCACCCGACGAGAGGTCGCCGGGGAGCTGTTTTTT. Residues: CATRREVAGELFF.

A remark on this clone: The conserved phenylalanine or tryptophan normally closing the CDR3 is absent here, so this likely arose from a read error. This rearrangement joins TRBV2 to TRBJ2-4; 11 bases fit TRBD1. V lost 5 bases to trimming and J lost 6 bases; unmatched junction nucleotides: 6. The CDR3 contains 15 residues. Germline V CDR1 and CDR2: SNHLY, FYNNEI. CDR3 sequence reads: CASSPGTGGTNIQYL. As DNA, the CDR3 is TGTGCCAGCAGTCCCGGGACAGGGGGAACAAACATTCAGTACCTC.

Concerning this clone: The same CDR3 can be traced to other DNA sequences in this sample. The chain is built from TRBV30 and TRBJ1-5; D gene uncertain. The germline gives CDR1 GTSNPN, CDR2 SVGIG (reference sequence). The CDR3 length is 12 residues. Trimming cost V 0 bases and J 7 bases, with 7 bases left between them. This chain's CDR3 is CAWSVRGQPQHF. CDR3 in DNA: TGTGCCTGGAGTGTGAGAGGACAGCCCCAGCATTTT.

The rearrangement uses TRBV25-1 and TRBJ1-3, with 7 bases matching TRBD1. Trimming removed 8 bases from V and 3 bases from J; junction bases left unmatched: 7. The CDR3 length is 14 residues. Germline CDR1 is MGHDK and CDR2 is SYGVNS. CDR3 loop: CASRSTGVGNTIYF. As DNA, the CDR3 is TGTGCCAGCCGATCCACAGGGGTTGGAAACACCATATATTTT.

The chain is built from TRBV30 and TRBJ1-4; D remains unclear. The CDR3 totals 13 residues. Trimming cost V 0 bases and J 8 bases, with 10 bases left between them. Germline assignment: CDR1 GTSNPN and CDR2 SVGIG (reference sequence). This chain's CDR3 is CAWSVQGYEKLFF. DNA of the CDR3: TGTGCCTGGAGTGTACAAGGGTACGAAAAACTGTTTTTT.

This clone showed up just a few times. This chain connects TRBV5-1 to TRBJ2-1, with TRBD1 identical over 9 bases. The germline CDR1 and CDR2 sequences are SGHRS and YFSETQ. After removal of 4 bases from V and 6 bases from J, the junction contained 11 bases not matched to a gene. CDR3 size: 16 residues. The CDR3 DNA reads TGCGCCAGCAGCCTCCCCGGGACAGGGCGAATCAATGAGCAGTTCTTC. It specifies CASSLPGTGRINEQFF.

The chain links TRBV2 to TRBJ2-7; a possible D gene is TRBD1 (5 bases). Germline CDR1 reads SNHLY; CDR2 reads FYNNEI. The CDR3 has 11 residues. V shed 7 bases and J shed 4 bases, with 8 bases lying between them. The CDR3 protein is CASKGLYEQYF. CDR3 sequence (DNA): TGTGCCAGCAAGGGGTTATACGAGCAGTACTTC.

This sequence joins TRBV15 and TRBJ2-7, with no clear D. V lost 0 bases to trimming and J lost 1 base, with 10 bases between them. Per the germline V gene, CDR1 is LNHNV and CDR2 is YYDKDF (reference sequence). The CDR3 loop spans 15 amino acids. The CDR3 DNA reads as TGTGCCACCAGCAGAGATGTGTCGGCATCCTACGAGCAGTACTTC. Translating it yields CATSRDVSASYEQYF.

CDR3 sequence reads: CASSDPGQPAGYTF. The CDR3 DNA follows: TGCGCCAGCTCCGATCCGGGACAGCCGGCTGGCTACACCTTC. This chain links TRBV5-1 with TRBJ1-2; 7 bases are shared with TRBD1. CDR1 is SGHRS and CDR2 is YFSETQ in the germline V gene. This CDR3 is 14 amino acids long. Germline trimming cut 7 bases from V and 7 bases from J; bases unmatched to any gene: 13.

The chain joins TRBV5-1 to TRBJ2-5; D perhaps matches TRBD1 (5 bases). The CDR3 sequence is 11 residues long. V dropped 0 bases and J dropped 11 bases, with 8 bases sitting between them. Germline lookup yields CDR1 SGHRS and CDR2 YFSETQ. Here the CDR3 reads CASSLEGHQYF. The CDR3 DNA is TGCGCCAGCAGCTTGGAGGGGCATCAGTACTTC.